This T cell receptor beta chain is from a study of blood T cell repertoires in COVID-19. Across the whole study: Spain, Italy and the United States supplied samples that represented acute and convalescent COVID-19. Sample material is recorded as cDNA or gDNA derived from T cells, B-cell-depleted T cells, or PBMCs.

V lost 4 bases, J lost 3 bases, and 2 bases stayed unmatched. In germline, CDR1 is MNHEY, CDR2 SVGAGI. This CDR3 region has 14 residues. As handled by the study authors: Amplifying reference gene primers gave estimates of nucleated cell counts. TCRdb's table, derived via immunoSEQ multiplex PCR, lists solely in-frame clones and lacks some. That table gives V, J and clone size, and the DNA gave D and trimming. There are about 98,000 clones in the sample; over 75% occur only once, and over 8.5% lies in the top ten. The rearrangement uses TRBV6-5 and TRBJ2-1; 8 nucleotides align to TRBD1. This clonotype originated in a woman of 80 years or more with acute or convalescent COVID-19. Sequenced sample: peripheral blood. CDR3 protein: CASSSDRDYNEQFF. CDR3 sequence (DNA): TGTGCCAGCAGTTCGGACAGGGACTACAATGAGCAGTTCTTC.